The subject of this entry is one TCR beta chain. The antigen it binds to is not known. Sequence at one end of the junction differs from germline and may be a read error. The sample is drawn from a study of OX40 agonist ivuxolimab in advanced cancers. Regarding the research as a whole: Ivuxolimab, which targeted the costimulatory receptor OX40 (CD134), was an agonistic, fully human IgG2 monoclonal antibody. Intravenous ivuxolimab was administered to patients every 2 weeks at six dose levels: 0.01, 0.1, 0.3, 1.5, 3 and 10 mg/kg. Of the roughly 52 patients in dose escalation, about 20 had hepatocellular carcinoma, some 15 had melanoma, 9 had renal cell carcinoma and 9 had head and neck cancer. A male proportion of 75% to 85% and a mean age of approximately 62 years, ranging from roughly 23 to 79, were recorded for the dose-escalation cohort. Patients were allowed to have had prior anti-PD-1, anti-PD-L1 or anti-CTLA-4 therapy, and approximately 40% of the dose-escalation patients had been treated with checkpoint inhibitors. Three dose-escalation patients achieved partial responses, one with hepatocellular carcinoma and two with cutaneous melanoma. The purpose of peripheral TCRbeta sequencing was to test whether ivuxolimab changed TCR sequence diversity and led to clonal T-cell expansion. The paper covers the monotherapy dose-escalation part of the phase I ivuxolimab trial, which included N of about 51 patients.

Reading from cysteine to phenylalanine, the CDR3 counts 11 amino acids. This entry keeps only the CDR3 DNA: 33 bases, framed from base 1. From a lookup of the germline V gene, CDR1 and CDR2 are MNHEY and SVGAGI. The trial excluded patients who had a history of autoimmune disease or who were on systemic immunosuppression. Peripheral blood for TCR sequencing was drawn from every dose cohort at baseline, at cycle 4 day 1 and at cycle 7 day 1. Samples came from an open-label, multicenter, first-in-human phase I dose-escalation trial of ivuxolimab. Adults with locally advanced or metastatic melanoma, renal cell carcinoma, hepatocellular carcinoma or head and neck squamous cell carcinoma were enrolled in the trial. Before TCR sequencing, CD4+ T cells and CD8+ T cells were sorted from peripheral blood as separate populations. For sequencing of the TCRbeta CDR3 region, genomic DNA was extracted from the sorted cells. The immunoSEQ Assay was used for sequencing of TCRbeta CDR3 regions. The clones in this table, taken by TCRdb from immuneACCESS, are in-frame only. Not every clone is retained; where verified, under half of the shortfall comes from an unresolved V gene, and the cause of the rest is unknown. The sample includes tens of thousands of clones, with around 83% observed a single time. The ten largest clonotypes hold about 0.75% of the sample.

Results and caveats for the whole study, not just this receptor: After ivuxolimab, expanded clones were on average more numerous among CD8+ T cells than among CD4+ T cells. Low levels of normalized T-cell clonal expansion were also shown by some nonresponding patients. Partial responders in the 0.1-3.0 mg/kg groups had among the lowest normalized peripheral clonal expansion, especially among CD8+ T cells. At doses of 0.1 to 3.0 mg/kg, clonal expansion of both CD4+ and CD8+ blood T cells was observed from baseline to week 6. The antigen specificity of the clonally expanded peripheral T cells was not determined.

The sequence links TRBV6-5 to TRBJ1-5; too little of a D gene remains to name it. The sequencing here drew on CD4+ or CD8+ T cells sorted from blood, taken in a trial of the OX40 agonist ivuxolimab. This TCR came from an adult with an advanced solid tumor such as melanoma, head and neck, liver or kidney cancer. Read as DNA, the sequence is TGTGCCAGCAGTGGCGGACGATGGTTGAATTTT. Its protein reads: CASSGGRWLNF.